This T cell receptor beta chain stems from a study of blood T cell repertoires in COVID-19. Study-level background: Acute and convalescent COVID-19 samples came from the United States, Italy and Spain. T cells, B-cell-depleted T cells, or PBMCs provided the cDNA or gDNA that served as material.

As processed by the authors: How many nucleated cells were present was estimated from reference gene primer amplification. Sequencing used immunoSEQ multiplex PCR; TCRdb keeps in-frame clones, though not all of them. V and J calls and clone size come straight from that table; D and trimming were deduced from the DNA. The table lists around 95,000 clones, about 83% of them singletons. CDR3 size: 12 residues. With 4 bases removed from V and 6 bases from J, the gap between germline ends came to 10 bases. Germline lookup yields CDR1 SQVTM and CDR2 ANQGSEA. The genes are TRBV29-1 and TRBJ2-1, with D possibly matching TRBD1 (6 bases). Sequencing used peripheral blood. The TCR was taken from a human donor in a cohort sampled during active COVID-19. Here the CDR3 DNA reads TGCAGCGTTGGGGACACCCCCAATGAGCAGTTCTTC. Translated: CSVGDTPNEQFF.